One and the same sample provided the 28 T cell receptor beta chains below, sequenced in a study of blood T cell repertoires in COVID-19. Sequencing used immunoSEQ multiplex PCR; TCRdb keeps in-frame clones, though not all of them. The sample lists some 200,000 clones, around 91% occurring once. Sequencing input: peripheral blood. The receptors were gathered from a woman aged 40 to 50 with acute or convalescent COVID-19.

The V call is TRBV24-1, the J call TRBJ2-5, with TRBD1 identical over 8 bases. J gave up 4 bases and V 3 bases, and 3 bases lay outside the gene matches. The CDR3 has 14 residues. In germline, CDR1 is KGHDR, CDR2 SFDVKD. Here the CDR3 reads CATSDPGGRETQYF. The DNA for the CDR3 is TGTGCCACCAGTGATCCAGGGGGCCGAGAGACCCAGTACTTC.

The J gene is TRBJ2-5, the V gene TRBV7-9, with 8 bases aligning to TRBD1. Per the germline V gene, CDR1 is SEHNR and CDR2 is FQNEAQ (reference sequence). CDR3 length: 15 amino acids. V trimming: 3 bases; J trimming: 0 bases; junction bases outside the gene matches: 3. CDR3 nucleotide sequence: TGTGCCAGCAGCTTCGGACAGGGTGACCAAGAGACCCAGTACTTC. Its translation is CASSFGQGDQETQYF.

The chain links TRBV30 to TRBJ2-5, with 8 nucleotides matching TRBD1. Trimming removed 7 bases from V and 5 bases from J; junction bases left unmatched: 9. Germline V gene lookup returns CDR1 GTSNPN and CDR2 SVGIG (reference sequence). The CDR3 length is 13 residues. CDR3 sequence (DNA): TGTGCCTACGGACAGGGTGCTGTTGAGACCCAGTACTTC. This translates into CAYGQGAVETQYF.

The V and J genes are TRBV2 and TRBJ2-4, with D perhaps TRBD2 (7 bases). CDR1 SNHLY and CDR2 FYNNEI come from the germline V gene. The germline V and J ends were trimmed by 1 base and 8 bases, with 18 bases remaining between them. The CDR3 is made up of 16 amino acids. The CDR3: CASSEGGGYPPDIQYF. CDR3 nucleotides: TGTGCCAGCAGTGAAGGCGGGGGCTACCCACCGGACATTCAGTACTTC.

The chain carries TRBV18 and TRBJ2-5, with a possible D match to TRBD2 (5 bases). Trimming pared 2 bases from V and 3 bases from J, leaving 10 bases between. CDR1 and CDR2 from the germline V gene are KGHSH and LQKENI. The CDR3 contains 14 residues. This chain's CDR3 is CASSPTTREETQYF. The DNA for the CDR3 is TGTGCCAGCTCACCAACTACGCGGGAAGAGACCCAGTACTTC.

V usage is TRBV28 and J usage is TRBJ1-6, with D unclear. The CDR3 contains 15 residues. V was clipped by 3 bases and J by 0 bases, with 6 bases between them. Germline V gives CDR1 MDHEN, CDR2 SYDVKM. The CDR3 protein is CASSFESSYNSPLHF. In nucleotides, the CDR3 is TGTGCCAGCAGTTTTGAGAGCTCCTATAATTCACCCCTCCACTTT.

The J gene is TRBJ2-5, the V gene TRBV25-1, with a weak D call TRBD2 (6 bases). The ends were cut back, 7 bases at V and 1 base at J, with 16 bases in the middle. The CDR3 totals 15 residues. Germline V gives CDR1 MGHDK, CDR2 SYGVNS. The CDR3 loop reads CASTSRDSIQETQYF. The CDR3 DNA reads TGTGCCAGCACTTCCAGGGACTCTATCCAAGAGACCCAGTACTTC.

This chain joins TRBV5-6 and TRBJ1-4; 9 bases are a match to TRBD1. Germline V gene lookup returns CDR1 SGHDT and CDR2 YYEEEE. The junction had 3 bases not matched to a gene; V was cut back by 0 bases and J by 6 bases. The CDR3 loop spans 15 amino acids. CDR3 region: CASSLAGTGYEKLFF. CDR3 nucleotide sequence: TGTGCCAGCAGCTTGGCTGGGACAGGGTATGAAAAACTGTTTTTT. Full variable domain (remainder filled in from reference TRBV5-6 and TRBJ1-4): DAGVTQSPTHLIKTRGQQVTLRCSPKSGHDTVSWYQQALGQGPQFIFQYYEEEERQRGNFPDRFSGHQFPNYSSELNVNALLLGDSALYLCASSLAGTGYEKLFFGSGTQLSVL.

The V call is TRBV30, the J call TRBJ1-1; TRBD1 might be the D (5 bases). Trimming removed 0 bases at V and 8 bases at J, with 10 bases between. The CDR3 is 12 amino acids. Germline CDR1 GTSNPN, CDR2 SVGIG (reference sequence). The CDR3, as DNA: TGTGCCTGGAGTGTACGGGCAGGGGAAGCTTTCTTT. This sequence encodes CAWSVRAGEAFF.

The CDR3 sequence is CATSSRQGYNEQFF. The CDR3 bases are TGTGCCACCAGCAGCCGACAGGGCTACAATGAGCAGTTCTTC. The J gene is TRBJ2-1, the V gene TRBV15, with 7 bases that match TRBD1. This CDR3 is built from 14 residues. With 3 bases clipped from V and 3 bases from J, the junction kept 2 bases outside the gene matches. The germline V gene encodes CDR1 LNHNV and CDR2 YYDKDF (reference sequence).

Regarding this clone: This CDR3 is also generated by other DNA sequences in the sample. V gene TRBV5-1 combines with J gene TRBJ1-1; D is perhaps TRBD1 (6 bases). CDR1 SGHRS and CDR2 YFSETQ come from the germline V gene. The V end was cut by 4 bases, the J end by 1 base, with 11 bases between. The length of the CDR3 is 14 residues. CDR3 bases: TGCGCCAGCAGCCTCTCGACAGGGAACACTGAAGCTTTCTTT. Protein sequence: CASSLSTGNTEAFF.

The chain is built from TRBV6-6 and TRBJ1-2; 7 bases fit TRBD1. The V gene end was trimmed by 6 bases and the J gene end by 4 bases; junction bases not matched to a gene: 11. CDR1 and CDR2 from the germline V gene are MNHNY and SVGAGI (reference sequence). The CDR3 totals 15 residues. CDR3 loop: CASSPTGDSLYGYTF. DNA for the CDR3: TGTGCCAGCAGCCCGACCGGGGACAGCCTCTATGGCTACACCTTC.

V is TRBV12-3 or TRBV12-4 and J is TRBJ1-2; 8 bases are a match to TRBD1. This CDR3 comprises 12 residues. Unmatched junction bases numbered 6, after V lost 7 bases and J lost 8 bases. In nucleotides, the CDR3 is TGTGCCAGCACTGGACAGGGAGTAGGCTACACCTTC. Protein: CASTGQGVGYTF.

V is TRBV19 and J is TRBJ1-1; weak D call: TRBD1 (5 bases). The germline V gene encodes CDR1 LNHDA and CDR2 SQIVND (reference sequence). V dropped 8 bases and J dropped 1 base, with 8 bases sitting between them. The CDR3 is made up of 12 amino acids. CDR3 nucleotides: TGTGCCAGTTTCAGGGAGAACACTGAAGCTTTCTTT. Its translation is CASFRENTEAFF. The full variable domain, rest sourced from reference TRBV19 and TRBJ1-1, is DGGITQSPKYLFRKEGQNVTLSCEQNLNHDAMYWYRQDPGQGLRLIYYSQIVNDFQKGDIAEGYSVSREKKESFPLTVTSAQKNPTAFYLCASFRENTEAFFGQGTRLTVV.

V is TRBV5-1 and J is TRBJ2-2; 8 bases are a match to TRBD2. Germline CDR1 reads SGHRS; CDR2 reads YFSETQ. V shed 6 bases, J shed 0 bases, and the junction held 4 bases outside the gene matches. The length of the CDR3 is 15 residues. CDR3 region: CASTGGGTNTGELFF. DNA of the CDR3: TGCGCCAGCACCGGCGGGGGGACGAACACCGGGGAGCTGTTTTTT.

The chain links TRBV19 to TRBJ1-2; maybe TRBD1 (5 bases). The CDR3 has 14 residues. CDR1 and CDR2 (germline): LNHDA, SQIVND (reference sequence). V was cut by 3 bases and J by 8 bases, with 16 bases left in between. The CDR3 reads CASSIDGRQNGYTF. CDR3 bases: TGTGCCAGTAGTATCGACGGAAGACAGAACGGCTACACCTTC.

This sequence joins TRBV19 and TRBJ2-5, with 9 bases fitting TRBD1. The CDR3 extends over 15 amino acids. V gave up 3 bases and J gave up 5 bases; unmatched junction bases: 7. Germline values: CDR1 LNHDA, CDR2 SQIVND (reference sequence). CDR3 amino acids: CASSMGQGGSETQYF. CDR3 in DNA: TGTGCCAGTAGTATGGGACAGGGTGGGTCTGAGACCCAGTACTTC.

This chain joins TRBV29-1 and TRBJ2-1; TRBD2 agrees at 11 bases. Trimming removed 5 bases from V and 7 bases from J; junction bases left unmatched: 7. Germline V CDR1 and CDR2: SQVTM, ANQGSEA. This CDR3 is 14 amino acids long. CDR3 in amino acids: CSVLGTSGSNEQFF. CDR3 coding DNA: TGCAGCGTTTTAGGGACTAGCGGAAGTAATGAGCAGTTCTTC.

CDR3 in amino acids: CATSASGVYEQYV. DNA of the CDR3: TGTGCCACCAGTGCCTCCGGGGTCTACGAGCAGTACGTC. This chain joins TRBV24-1 and TRBJ2-7, with D possibly matching TRBD2 (5 bases). V was trimmed by 5 bases and J by 3 bases, leaving 10 bases between them. The CDR3 totals 13 residues. The germline CDR1 and CDR2 sequences are KGHDR and SFDVKD.

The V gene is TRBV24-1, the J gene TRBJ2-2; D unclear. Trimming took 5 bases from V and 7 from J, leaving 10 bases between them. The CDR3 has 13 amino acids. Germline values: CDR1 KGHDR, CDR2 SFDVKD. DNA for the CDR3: TGTGCCACCAGTGGAGCTTCGGGCGGGGAGCTGTTTTTT. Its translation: CATSGASGGELFF.

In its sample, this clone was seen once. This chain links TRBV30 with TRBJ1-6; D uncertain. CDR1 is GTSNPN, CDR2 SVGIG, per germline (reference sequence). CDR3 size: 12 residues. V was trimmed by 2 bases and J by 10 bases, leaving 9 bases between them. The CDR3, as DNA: TGTGCCTGGAGTCAAGCGGCATCACCCCTCCACTTT. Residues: CAWSQAASPLHF.

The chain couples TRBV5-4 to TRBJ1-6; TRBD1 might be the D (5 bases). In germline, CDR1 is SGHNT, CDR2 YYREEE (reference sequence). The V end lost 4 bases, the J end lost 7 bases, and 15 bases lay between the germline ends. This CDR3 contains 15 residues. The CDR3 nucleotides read TGTGCCAGCAGCGGCAGGGAAGGCCGAAATTCACCCCTCCACTTT. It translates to CASSGREGRNSPLHF. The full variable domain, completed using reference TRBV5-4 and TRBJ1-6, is ETGVTQSPTHLIKTRGQQVTLRCSSQSGHNTVSWYQQALGQGPQFIFQYYREEENGRGNFPPRFSGLQFPNYSSELNVNALELDDSALYLCASSGREGRNSPLHFGNGTRLTVT.

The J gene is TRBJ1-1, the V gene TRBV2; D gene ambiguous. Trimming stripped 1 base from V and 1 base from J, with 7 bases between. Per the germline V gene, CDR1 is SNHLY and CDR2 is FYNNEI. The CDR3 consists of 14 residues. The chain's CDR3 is CASSEVRPNTEAFF. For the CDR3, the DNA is TGTGCCAGCAGTGAAGTGAGGCCGAACACTGAAGCTTTCTTT. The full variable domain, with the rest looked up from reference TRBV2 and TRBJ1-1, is EPEVTQTPSHQVTQMGQEVILRCVPISNHLYFYWYRQILGQKVEFLVSFYNNEISEKSEIFDDQFSVERPDGSNFTLKIRSTKLEDSAMYFCASSEVRPNTEAFFGQGTRLTVV.

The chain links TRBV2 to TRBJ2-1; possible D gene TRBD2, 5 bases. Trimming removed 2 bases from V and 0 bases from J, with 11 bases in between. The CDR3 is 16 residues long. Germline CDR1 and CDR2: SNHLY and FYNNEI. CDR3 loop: CASSEKRSSSYNEQFF. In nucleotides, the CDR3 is TGTGCCAGCAGTGAAAAGCGGAGCAGCTCCTACAATGAGCAGTTCTTC.

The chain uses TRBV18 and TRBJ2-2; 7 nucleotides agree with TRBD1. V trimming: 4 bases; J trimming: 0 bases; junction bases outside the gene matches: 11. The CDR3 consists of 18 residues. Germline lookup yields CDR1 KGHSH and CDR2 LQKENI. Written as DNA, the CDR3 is TGTGCCAGCTCACAAACAGGGGTTGGCCCCGCGAACACCGGGGAGCTGTTTTTT. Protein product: CASSQTGVGPANTGELFF. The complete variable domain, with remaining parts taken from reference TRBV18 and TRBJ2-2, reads NAGVMQNPRHLVRRRGQEARLRCSPMKGHSHVYWYRQLPEEGLKFMVYLQKENIIDESGMPKERFSAEFPKEGPSILRIQQVVRGDSAAYFCASSQTGVGPANTGELFFGEGSRLTVL.

This CDR3 reads CASTTGPAGNTIYF. The CDR3 DNA follows: TGTGCCAGTACTACAGGGCCTGCAGGAAACACCATATATTTT. The V call is TRBV30, the J call TRBJ1-3; possibly TRBD1 for D (6 bases). CDR1 is GTSNPN and CDR2 is SVGIG in the germline V gene (reference sequence). V gave up 8 bases and J gave up 4 bases, with 18 bases separating them. This CDR3 is built from 14 residues.

CDR3 in amino acids: CASSHRDTTLSTNEKLFF. CDR3 nucleotide sequence: TGTGCCAGCAGCCATCGGGACACCACACTCTCAACTAATGAAAAACTGTTTTTT. The V gene is TRBV2, the J gene TRBJ1-4, with a tentative D call TRBD1 (6 bases). Trimming cost V 6 bases and J 0 bases, with 20 bases left between them. This CDR3 region has 18 residues. The germline gives CDR1 SNHLY, CDR2 FYNNEI.

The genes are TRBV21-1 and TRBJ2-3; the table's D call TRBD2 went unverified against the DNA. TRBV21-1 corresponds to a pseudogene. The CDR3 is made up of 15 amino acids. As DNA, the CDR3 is TGTGCCAGCAGCCCAGGGCGCAGGGAGGCAGATACGCAGTATTTT. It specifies CASSPGRREADTQYF.